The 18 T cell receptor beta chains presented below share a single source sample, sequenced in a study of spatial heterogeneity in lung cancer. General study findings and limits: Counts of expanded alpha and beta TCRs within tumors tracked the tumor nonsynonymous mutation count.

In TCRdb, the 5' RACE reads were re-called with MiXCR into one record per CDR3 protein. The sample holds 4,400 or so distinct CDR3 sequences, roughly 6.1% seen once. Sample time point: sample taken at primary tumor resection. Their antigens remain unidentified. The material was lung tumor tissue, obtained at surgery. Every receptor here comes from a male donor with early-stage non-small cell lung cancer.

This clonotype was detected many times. In DNA, the CDR3 is TGTGCCAGCAGGAAAGGACTAGCAAGGGAGCAGTACTTC. Translation gives CASRKGLAREQYF. The genes are TRBV2 and TRBJ2-7; 8 nucleotides line up with TRBD2. Germline lookup yields CDR1 SNHLY and CDR2 FYNNEI. The CDR3 is 13 amino acids. V shed 6 bases, J shed 7 bases, and the junction held 8 bases outside the gene matches.

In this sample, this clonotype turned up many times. CDR3 sequence: CASSSEGGANYEQYF. CDR3 nucleotide sequence: TGTGCCAGCTCATCGGAGGGGGGAGCGAACTACGAGCAGTACTTC. The chain combines TRBV18 with TRBJ2-7; D may correspond to TRBD1 or TRBD2 (6 bases each). This CDR3 is built from 15 residues. With 5 bases removed from V and 3 bases from J, the gap between germline ends came to 17 bases. Germline CDR1 is KGHSH and CDR2 is LQKENI.

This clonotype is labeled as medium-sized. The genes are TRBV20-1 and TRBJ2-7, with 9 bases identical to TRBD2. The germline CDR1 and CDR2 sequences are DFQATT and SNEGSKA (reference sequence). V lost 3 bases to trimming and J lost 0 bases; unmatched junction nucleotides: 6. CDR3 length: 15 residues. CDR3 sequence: CSARPSGAVSYEQYF. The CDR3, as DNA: TGCAGTGCTAGGCCTAGCGGGGCCGTCTCCTACGAGCAGTACTTC.

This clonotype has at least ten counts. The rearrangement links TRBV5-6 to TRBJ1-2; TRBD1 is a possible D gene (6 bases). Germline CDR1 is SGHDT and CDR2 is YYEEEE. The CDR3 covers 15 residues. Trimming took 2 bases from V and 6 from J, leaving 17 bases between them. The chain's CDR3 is CASSLTGNPENGYTF. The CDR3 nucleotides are TGTGCCAGCAGCTTAACAGGGAATCCAGAGAATGGCTACACCTTC.

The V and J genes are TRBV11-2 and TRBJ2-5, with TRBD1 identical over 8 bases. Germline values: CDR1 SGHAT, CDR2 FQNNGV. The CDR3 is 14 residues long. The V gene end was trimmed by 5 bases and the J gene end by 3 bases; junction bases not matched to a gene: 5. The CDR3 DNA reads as TGTGCCAGCAGCGCCAACAGGGGGAAAGAGACCCAGTACTTC. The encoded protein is CASSANRGKETQYF.

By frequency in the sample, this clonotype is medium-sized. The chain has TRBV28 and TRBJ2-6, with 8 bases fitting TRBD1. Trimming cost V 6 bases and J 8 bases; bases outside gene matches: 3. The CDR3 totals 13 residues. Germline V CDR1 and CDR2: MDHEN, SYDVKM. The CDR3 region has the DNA TGTGCCAGCAGCCACAGGGGGACCAACGTCCTGACTTTC. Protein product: CASSHRGTNVLTF.

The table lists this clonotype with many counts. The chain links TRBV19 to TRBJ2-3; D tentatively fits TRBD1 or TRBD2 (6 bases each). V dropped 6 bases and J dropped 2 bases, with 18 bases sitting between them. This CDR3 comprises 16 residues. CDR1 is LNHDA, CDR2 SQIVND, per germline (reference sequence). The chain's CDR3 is CASSPKGDFHTDTQYF. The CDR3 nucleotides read TGTGCCAGTAGCCCCAAGGGGGACTTTCACACAGATACGCAGTATTTT.

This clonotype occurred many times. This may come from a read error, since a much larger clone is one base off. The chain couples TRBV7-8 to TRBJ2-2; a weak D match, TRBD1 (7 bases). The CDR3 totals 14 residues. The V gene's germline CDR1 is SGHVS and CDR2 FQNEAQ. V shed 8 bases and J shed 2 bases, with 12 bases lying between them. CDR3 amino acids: CASGQGGNTGELFF. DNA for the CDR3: TGTGCCAGCGGCCAGGGGGGTAACACCGGGGAGCTGTTTTTT.

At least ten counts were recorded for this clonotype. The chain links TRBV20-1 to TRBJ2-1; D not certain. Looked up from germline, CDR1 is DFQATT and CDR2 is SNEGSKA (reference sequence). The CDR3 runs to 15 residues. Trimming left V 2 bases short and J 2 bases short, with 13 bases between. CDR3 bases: TGCAGTGCTAGATACCTTAGGGTCGCCTACAATGAGCAGTTCTTC. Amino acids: CSARYLRVAYNEQFF.

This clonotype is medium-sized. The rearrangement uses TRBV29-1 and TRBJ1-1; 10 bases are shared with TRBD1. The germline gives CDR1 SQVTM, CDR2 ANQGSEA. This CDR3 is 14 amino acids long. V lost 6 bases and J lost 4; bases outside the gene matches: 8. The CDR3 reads CSVTDRGRGTEAFF. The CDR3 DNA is TGCAGCGTAACCGACAGGGGGCGCGGCACTGAAGCTTTCTTT. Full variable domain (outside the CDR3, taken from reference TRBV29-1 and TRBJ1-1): SAVISQKPSRDICQRGTSLTIQCQVDSQVTMMFWYRQQPGQSLTLIATANQGSEATYESGFVIDKFPISRPNLTFSTLTVSNMSPEDSSIYLCSVTDRGRGTEAFFGQGTRLTVV.

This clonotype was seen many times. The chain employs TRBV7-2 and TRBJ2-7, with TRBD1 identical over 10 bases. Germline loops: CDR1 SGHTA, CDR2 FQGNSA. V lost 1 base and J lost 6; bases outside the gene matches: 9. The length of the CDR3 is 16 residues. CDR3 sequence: CASSLGTRGQGREQYF. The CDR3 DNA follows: TGTGCCAGCAGCTTAGGAACCCGGGGACAGGGGCGCGAGCAGTACTTC.

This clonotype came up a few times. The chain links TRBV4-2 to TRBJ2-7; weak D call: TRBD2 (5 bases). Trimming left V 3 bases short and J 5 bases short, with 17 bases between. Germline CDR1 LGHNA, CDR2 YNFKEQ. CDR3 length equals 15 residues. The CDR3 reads CASSQPASLSDEQYF. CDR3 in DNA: TGTGCCAGCAGCCAGCCGGCTAGCTTGTCGGACGAGCAGTACTTC.

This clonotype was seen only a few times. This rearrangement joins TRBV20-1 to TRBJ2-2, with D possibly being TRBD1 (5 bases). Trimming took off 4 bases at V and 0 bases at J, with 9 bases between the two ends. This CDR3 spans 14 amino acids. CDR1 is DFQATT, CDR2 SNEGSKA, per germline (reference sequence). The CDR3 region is CSATRTPNTGELFF. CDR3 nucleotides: TGCAGTGCTACCCGGACACCGAACACCGGGGAGCTGTTTTTT.

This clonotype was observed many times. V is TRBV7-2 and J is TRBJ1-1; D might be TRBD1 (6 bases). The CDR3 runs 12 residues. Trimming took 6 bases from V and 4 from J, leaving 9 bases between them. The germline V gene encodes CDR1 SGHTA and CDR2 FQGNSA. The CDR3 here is CASSQDSTEAFF. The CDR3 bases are TGTGCCAGCAGTCAGGACAGCACTGAAGCTTTCTTT.

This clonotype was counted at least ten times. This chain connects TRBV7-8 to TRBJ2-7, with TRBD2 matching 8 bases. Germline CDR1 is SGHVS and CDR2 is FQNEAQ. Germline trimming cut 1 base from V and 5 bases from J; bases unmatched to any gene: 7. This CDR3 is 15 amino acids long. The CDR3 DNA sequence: TGTGCCAGCAGCTTAGTGGTTAGCGGGAACGACGAGCAGTACTTC. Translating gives CASSLVVSGNDEQYF.

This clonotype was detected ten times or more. The CDR3 here is CAWSTSGTSLSTDTQYF. Written as DNA, the CDR3 is TGTGCCTGGAGTACTAGCGGGACTTCGCTGAGCACAGATACGCAGTATTTT. The V call is TRBV30, the J call TRBJ2-3, with 10 bases that match TRBD2. CDR1 and CDR2 from the germline V gene are GTSNPN and SVGIG (reference sequence). The CDR3 totals 17 residues. With 2 bases clipped from V and 0 bases from J, the junction kept 8 bases outside the gene matches. Complete variable domain (other parts from reference TRBV30 and TRBJ2-3): SQTIHQWPATLVQPVGSPLSLECTVEGTSNPNLYWYRQAAGRGLQLLFYSVGIGQISSEVPQNLSASRPQDRQFILSSKKLLLSDSGFYLCAWSTSGTSLSTDTQYFGPGTRLTVL.

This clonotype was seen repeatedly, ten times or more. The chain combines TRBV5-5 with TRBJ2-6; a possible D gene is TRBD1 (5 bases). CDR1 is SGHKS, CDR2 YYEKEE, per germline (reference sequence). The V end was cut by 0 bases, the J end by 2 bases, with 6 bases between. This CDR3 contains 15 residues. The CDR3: CASSLEGAGANVLTF. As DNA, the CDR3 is TGTGCCAGCAGCTTGGAAGGGGCTGGGGCCAACGTCCTGACTTTC.

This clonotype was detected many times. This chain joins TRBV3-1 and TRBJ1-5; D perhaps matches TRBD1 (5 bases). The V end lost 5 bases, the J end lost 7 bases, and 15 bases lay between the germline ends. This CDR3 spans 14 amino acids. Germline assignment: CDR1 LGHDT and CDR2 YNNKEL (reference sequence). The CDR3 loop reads CASSFRGPGQPQHF. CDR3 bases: TGTGCCAGCAGCTTCCGGGGCCCCGGGCAGCCCCAGCATTTT.